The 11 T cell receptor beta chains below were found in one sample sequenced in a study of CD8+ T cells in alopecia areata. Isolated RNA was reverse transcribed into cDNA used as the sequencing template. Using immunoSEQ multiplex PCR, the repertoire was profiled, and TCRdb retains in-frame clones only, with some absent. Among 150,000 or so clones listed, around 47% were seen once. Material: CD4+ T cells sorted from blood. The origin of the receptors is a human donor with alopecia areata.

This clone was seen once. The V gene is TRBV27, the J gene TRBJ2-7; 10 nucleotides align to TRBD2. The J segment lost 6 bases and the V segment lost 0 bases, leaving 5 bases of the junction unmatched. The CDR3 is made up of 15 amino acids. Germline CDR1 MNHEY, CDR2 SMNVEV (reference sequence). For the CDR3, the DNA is TGTGCCAGCAGTTTATCGTGGCTAGCGGGAGTCGAGCAGTACTTC. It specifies CASSLSWLAGVEQYF.

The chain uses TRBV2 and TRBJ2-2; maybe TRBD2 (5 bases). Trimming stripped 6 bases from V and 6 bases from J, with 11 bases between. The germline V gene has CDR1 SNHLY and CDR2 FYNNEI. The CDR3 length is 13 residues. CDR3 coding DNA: TGTGCCAGCAGCGTACTAGTATCCGGGGAGCTGTTTTTT. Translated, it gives CASSVLVSGELFF.

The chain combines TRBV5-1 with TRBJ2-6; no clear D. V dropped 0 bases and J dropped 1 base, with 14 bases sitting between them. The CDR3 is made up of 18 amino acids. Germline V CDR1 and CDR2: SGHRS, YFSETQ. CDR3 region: CASSLAFLISSGANVLTF. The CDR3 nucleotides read TGCGCCAGCAGCTTGGCCTTCTTGATCTCGTCTGGGGCCAACGTCCTGACTTTC. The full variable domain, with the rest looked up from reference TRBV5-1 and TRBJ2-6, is KAGVTQTPRYLIKTRGQQVTLSCSPISGHRSVSWYQQTPGQGLQFLFEYFSETQRNKGNFPGRFSGRQFSNSRSEMNVSTLELGDSALYLCASSLAFLISSGANVLTFGAGSRLTVL.

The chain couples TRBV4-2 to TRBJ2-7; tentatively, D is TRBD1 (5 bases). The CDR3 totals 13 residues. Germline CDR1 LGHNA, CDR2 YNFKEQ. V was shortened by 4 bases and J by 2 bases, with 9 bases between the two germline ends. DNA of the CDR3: TGTGCCAGCAGCCGACCAGGGCCCTACGAGCAGTACTTC. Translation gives CASSRPGPYEQYF.

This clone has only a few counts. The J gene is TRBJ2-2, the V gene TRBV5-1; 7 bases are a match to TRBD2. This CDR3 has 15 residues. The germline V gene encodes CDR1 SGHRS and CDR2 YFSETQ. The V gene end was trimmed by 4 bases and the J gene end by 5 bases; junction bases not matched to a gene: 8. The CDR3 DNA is TGCGCCAGCAGCGACTTCCGGGGGGTGACCGGGGAGCTGTTTTTT. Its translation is CASSDFRGVTGELFF.

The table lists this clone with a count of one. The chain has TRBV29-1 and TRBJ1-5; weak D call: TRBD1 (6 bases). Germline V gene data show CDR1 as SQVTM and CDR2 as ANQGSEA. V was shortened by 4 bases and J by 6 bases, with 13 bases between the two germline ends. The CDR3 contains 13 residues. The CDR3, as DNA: TGCAGCGTTGGGACAGTCGCGGGTCAGCCCCAGCATTTT. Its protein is CSVGTVAGQPQHF.

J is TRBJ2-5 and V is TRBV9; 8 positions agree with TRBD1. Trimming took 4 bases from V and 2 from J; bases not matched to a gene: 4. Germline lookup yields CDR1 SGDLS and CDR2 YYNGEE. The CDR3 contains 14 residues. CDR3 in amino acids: CASSHRGIQETQYF. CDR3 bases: TGTGCCAGCAGCCACAGGGGGATACAAGAGACCCAGTACTTC.

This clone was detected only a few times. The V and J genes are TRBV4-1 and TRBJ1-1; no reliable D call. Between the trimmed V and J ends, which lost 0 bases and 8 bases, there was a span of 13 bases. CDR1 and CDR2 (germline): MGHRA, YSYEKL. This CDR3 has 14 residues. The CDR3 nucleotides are TGCGCCAGCAGCCAAGATTCAAATCGGGTGGAAGCTTTCTTT. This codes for CASSQDSNRVEAFF.

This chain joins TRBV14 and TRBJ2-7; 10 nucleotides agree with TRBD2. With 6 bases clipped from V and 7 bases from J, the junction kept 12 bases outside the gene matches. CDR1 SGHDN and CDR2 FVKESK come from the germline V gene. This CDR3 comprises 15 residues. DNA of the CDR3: TGTGCCAGCAGTCCTCTAGCGGGAGTATCGGGGGAGCAGTACTTC. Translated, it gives CASSPLAGVSGEQYF.

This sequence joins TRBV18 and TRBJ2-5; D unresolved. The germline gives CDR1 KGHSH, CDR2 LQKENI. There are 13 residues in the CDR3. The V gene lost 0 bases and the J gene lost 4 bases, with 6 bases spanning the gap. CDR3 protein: CASSPPGVETQYF. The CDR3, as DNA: TGTGCCAGCTCACCACCAGGCGTAGAGACCCAGTACTTC.

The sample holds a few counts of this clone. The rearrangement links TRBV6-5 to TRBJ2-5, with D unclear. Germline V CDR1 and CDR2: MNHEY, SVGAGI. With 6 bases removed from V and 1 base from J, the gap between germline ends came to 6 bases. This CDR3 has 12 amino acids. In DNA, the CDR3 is TGTGCCAGCAGAGGGATCCAAGAGACCCAGTACTTC. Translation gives CASRGIQETQYF.